These 21 T cell receptor beta chains originate from one sample sequenced in a study of response to subunit inactivated influenza vaccine (dated by TCRdb to 2016 to 2019). Preparation of the library involved RT-PCR. These reads were obtained on an Illumina HiSeq 2500. TCRdb reanalyzed the raw reads on its own, using fastp at Q25 for trimming and MiXCR for clone calling, and kept in-frame beta chains. CDR3 protein sequences are deduplicated, and each keeps its most common genes and DNA. The sample contains hundreds of thousands of distinct CDR3 sequences, 14% of them found a single time. The ten most abundant clones make up 5.5% to 7% of the sample. Sample: PBMCs from blood, taken less than 15 days before vaccination. The receptors derive from a man aged 50 to 60 who received an inactivated influenza vaccine. Donor details come from another sample of the same person, matched by shared clones.

This clonotype was seen a few times. The chain recombines TRBV18 with TRBJ2-1, with 11 positions matching TRBD1. CDR1 is KGHSH and CDR2 is LQKENI in the germline V gene. This CDR3 region has 17 residues. The trim removed 6 bases at V and 7 bases at J, leaving 14 bases unmatched. This chain's CDR3 is CASSPRNQDRGRNEQFF. CDR3 bases: TGTGCCAGCTCCCCGCGCAACCAGGACAGGGGGCGTAATGAGCAGTTCTTC.

This chain uses TRBV3-1 with TRBJ1-6; D remains ambiguous. This CDR3 spans 13 amino acids. The germline gives CDR1 LGHDT, CDR2 YNNKEL (reference sequence). The V end was cut by 1 base, the J end by 10 bases, with 8 bases between. CDR3 coding DNA: TGTGCCAGCAGCCAAGGGCCGCAATCACCCCTCCACTTT. Residues: CASSQGPQSPLHF.

Only a few counts were recorded for this clonotype. V usage is TRBV6-5 and J usage is TRBJ2-3; 13 positions match TRBD2. The CDR3 loop spans 19 amino acids. Germline trimming cut 4 bases from V and 3 bases from J; bases unmatched to any gene: 13. The V gene's germline CDR1 is MNHEY and CDR2 SVGAGI. The DNA of the CDR3 is TGTGCCAGCAGTTCCAGGACTAGCGGGAGTGCCGGAATTACAGATACGCAGTATTTT. It translates to CASSSRTSGSAGITDTQYF.

The V and J genes are TRBV30 and TRBJ2-3; no clear D. From germline, CDR1 is GTSNPN and CDR2 SVGIG (reference sequence). The CDR3 totals 15 residues. The V and J ends lost 4 bases and 0 bases respectively, with 14 bases between them. The CDR3 DNA sequence: TGTGCCTGGACCCCCTTCGGAACTAGCACAGATACGCAGTATTTT. Amino acid sequence: CAWTPFGTSTDTQYF.

This clonotype was seen only a few times. J is TRBJ2-1 and V is TRBV25-1, with a possible D match to TRBD1 (6 bases). The CDR3 sequence is 16 residues long. In germline, CDR1 is MGHDK, CDR2 SYGVNS. V dropped 3 bases and J dropped 4 bases, with 16 bases sitting between them. The CDR3 loop reads CASSDRDIGGYNEQFF. The CDR3 bases are TGTGCCAGCAGTGACCGGGACATTGGTGGATACAATGAGCAGTTCTTC.

The genes are TRBV15 and TRBJ2-5, with D possibly matching TRBD2 (5 bases). Trimming cost V 2 bases and J 5 bases, with 12 bases left between them. Germline-derived CDR1 and CDR2 are LNHNV and YYDKDF (reference sequence). This CDR3 has 14 residues. DNA of the CDR3: TGTGCCACCAGCAGAACCAACGGGGTGGAGACCCAGTACTTC. It translates to CATSRTNGVETQYF.

The V and J genes are TRBV4-1 and TRBJ2-7; maybe TRBD1 (6 bases). CDR3 length equals 17 residues. The germline gives CDR1 MGHRA, CDR2 YSYEKL. Deletions cut 1 base from V and 3 bases from J, with 19 bases between. Written as DNA, the CDR3 is TGCGCCAGCAGCCAAGGAAAACTAGGACGGGACAACTACGAGCAGTACTTC. This translates into CASSQGKLGRDNYEQYF.

This clonotype was recorded a few times. The CDR3 DNA follows: TGCAGTGCGCCCAATAGGGTAGCTGGACGTGTGGAGCAGTACTTC. It translates to CSAPNRVAGRVEQYF. V is TRBV20-1 and J is TRBJ2-7; D is ambiguous. Germline loops: CDR1 DFQATT, CDR2 SNEGSKA (reference sequence). CDR3 length: 15 amino acids. V was cut by 6 bases and J by 7 bases, with 25 bases left in between.

Many counts were recorded for this clonotype. The CDR3 coding sequence is TGTGCCATCAGTGAGAGGCAGGGGATTTCACCCCTCCACTTT. Its translation: CAISERQGISPLHF. V and J are TRBV10-3 and TRBJ1-6, with a possible D match to TRBD1 (6 bases). Germline CDR1 reads ENHRY; CDR2 reads SYGVKD. CDR3 length equals 14 residues. Trimming took 2 bases from V and 9 from J, leaving 11 bases between them.

A few counts support this clonotype. CDR3 nucleotides: TGCAGTGCTAGATCGGGACTAGCGGGGACCTACAATGAGCAGTTCTTC. As protein: CSARSGLAGTYNEQFF. The chain carries TRBV20-1 and TRBJ2-1; 13 bases map to TRBD2. This CDR3 comprises 16 residues. Germline V lookup: CDR1 DFQATT, CDR2 SNEGSKA (reference sequence). V was clipped by 2 bases and J by 2 bases; unmatched bases: 3.

V usage is TRBV10-3 and J usage is TRBJ2-2; D unclear. The CDR3 has 15 residues. CDR1 and CDR2 (germline): ENHRY, SYGVKD. Trimming stripped 1 base from V and 0 bases from J, with 6 bases between. CDR3 sequence reads: CAISEWKPNTGELFF. The DNA of the CDR3 is TGTGCCATCAGTGAGTGGAAGCCGAACACCGGGGAGCTGTTTTTT.

The J gene is TRBJ1-2, the V gene TRBV6-1, with a tentative D call TRBD1 (6 bases). Germline loops: CDR1 MNHNS, CDR2 SASEGT. The CDR3 covers 16 residues. The V and J ends lost 6 bases and 8 bases respectively, with 25 bases between them. CDR3 region: CASRLVPGTTRGGYTF. The CDR3 DNA sequence: TGTGCCAGCAGACTAGTTCCCGGGACAACAAGGGGCGGCTACACCTTC.

CDR3 protein: CAWGGYAEQYF. The CDR3 DNA reads TGTGCCTGGGGAGGGTATGCCGAGCAGTACTTC. This sequence joins TRBV30 and TRBJ2-7; a possible D gene is TRBD2 (6 bases). The CDR3 has 11 residues. The germline gives CDR1 GTSNPN, CDR2 SVGIG (reference sequence). V dropped 5 bases and J dropped 6 bases, with 11 bases sitting between them.

This chain uses TRBV4-3 with TRBJ2-1; tentatively, D is TRBD1 (7 bases). The germline V gene has CDR1 LGHNA and CDR2 YSLEER. The CDR3 consists of 14 residues. V was clipped by 3 bases and J by 9 bases, with 15 bases between them. The CDR3 nucleotides read TGCGCCAGCAGCCATACGTCAGGGGGAGGTGAGCAGTTCTTC. Its translation is CASSHTSGGGEQFF.

The chain employs TRBV4-1 and TRBJ2-1; D may match TRBD1 or TRBD2 (6 bases each). V lost 7 bases, J lost 0 bases, and 16 bases lay in between. Germline values: CDR1 MGHRA, CDR2 YSYEKL. CDR3 size: 16 residues. This chain's CDR3 is CASKRGAGSSYNEQFF. The CDR3 DNA reads TGCGCCAGCAAAAGGGGGGCGGGTAGCTCCTACAATGAGCAGTTCTTC.

This clonotype was recorded a few times. CDR3 nucleotide sequence: TGTGCCAGCAGCCCAGACCGGCAAGGTGGCTACACCTTC. Protein product: CASSPDRQGGYTF. This chain links TRBV6-1 with TRBJ1-2; no clear D. CDR3 length equals 13 residues. V gave up 6 bases and J gave up 7 bases, with 15 bases separating them. Germline CDR1 and CDR2: MNHNS and SASEGT.

This clonotype was seen only a few times. V gene TRBV6-2 or TRBV6-3 combines with J gene TRBJ2-1; no clear D gene. Deletions cut 5 bases from V and 6 bases from J, with 8 bases between. Germline V gene sequence: CDR1 MNHEY, CDR2 SVGEGT. The CDR3 runs 12 residues. Here the CDR3 DNA reads TGTGCCAGCAGTCTTTTAGTCAATGAGCAGTTCTTC. Protein sequence: CASSLLVNEQFF.

The genes are TRBV6-5 and TRBJ2-7; 12 bases fit TRBD1. The CDR3 covers 14 residues. V was pared by 6 bases and J by 6 bases, with 6 bases of the junction left unmatched. CDR1 and CDR2 from the germline V gene are MNHEY and SVGAGI. CDR3 amino acids: CASSYGTGGGEQYF. The CDR3 nucleotides are TGTGCCAGCAGCTATGGGACAGGGGGCGGCGAGCAGTACTTC.

J is TRBJ2-1 and V is TRBV5-1; 11 bases align to TRBD2. With 6 bases clipped from V and 4 bases from J, the junction kept 6 bases outside the gene matches. The germline CDR1 and CDR2 sequences are SGHRS and YFSETQ. This CDR3 spans 15 amino acids. In DNA, the CDR3 is TGCGCCAGCACCCCGGGACTAGCGGAGTACAATGAGCAGTTCTTC. Translated: CASTPGLAEYNEQFF.

The chain joins TRBV3-1 to TRBJ2-5, with a tentative D call TRBD1 (6 bases). This CDR3 contains 15 residues. CDR1 is LGHDT, CDR2 YNNKEL, per germline (reference sequence). Trimming pared 3 bases from V and 0 bases from J, leaving 11 bases between. The CDR3: CASSQMQGHQETQYF. CDR3 DNA: TGTGCCAGCAGCCAGATGCAGGGGCACCAAGAGACCCAGTACTTC.

This clonotype was detected a few times. The CDR3 coding sequence is TGCAGTGCTAGAGTAACACAGGGAGCCTATGGCTACACCTTC. Amino acid sequence: CSARVTQGAYGYTF. The chain couples TRBV20-1 to TRBJ1-2, with D perhaps matching TRBD1 (6 bases). CDR1 and CDR2 (germline): DFQATT, SNEGSKA (reference sequence). CDR3 length: 14 residues. Trimming stripped 1 base from V and 4 bases from J, with 13 bases between.